One sample yielded the 10 T cell receptor beta chains listed below, sequenced in a study of blood T cell repertoires in COVID-19. Sequencing was performed with immunoSEQ multiplex PCR; in TCRdb, only in-frame clones are kept and a portion is missing. The table includes a few hundred thousand clones, roughly 90% detected once. Sequencing was carried out using peripheral blood. These receptors were collected from a woman between 45 and 60 years old who had recovered from COVID-19.

V is TRBV4-2 and J is TRBJ2-1; TRBD2 matches 13 bases. Germline V gene sequence: CDR1 LGHNA, CDR2 YNFKEQ. Trimming took 4 bases from V and 12 from J; bases not matched to a gene: 18. There are 18 residues in the CDR3. CDR3 sequence (DNA): TGTGCCAGCAGCCTACAAGTACGGGGGACTAGCGGGACAAGTCGGCAGTTCTTC. Amino acid sequence: CASSLQVRGTSGTSRQFF.

The chain joins TRBV3-1 (or the pseudogene TRBV3-2) to TRBJ2-5; D might be TRBD1 (5 bases). The CDR3 spans 16 residues. CDR1 and CDR2 (germline): LGHDT, YNNKEL (reference sequence). Deletions cut 0 bases from V and 2 bases from J, with 13 bases between. The CDR3: CASSQELNRPQETQYF. The CDR3 DNA reads TGTGCCAGCAGCCAAGAGTTAAACAGGCCACAAGAGACCCAGTACTTC.

This clone was observed a few times. V and J are TRBV7-8 and TRBJ2-1; the match to TRBD1 covers 8 bases. This CDR3 is built from 17 residues. V was clipped by 5 bases and J by 3 bases; unmatched bases: 12. Germline CDR1 is SGHVS and CDR2 is FQNEAQ. CDR3 protein: CASSPPFWTGNYNEQFF. The CDR3 DNA sequence: TGTGCCAGCAGCCCACCTTTCTGGACAGGGAACTACAATGAGCAGTTCTTC.

V is TRBV3-1 (or the pseudogene TRBV3-2) and J is TRBJ2-7; 11 bases agree with TRBD1. V shed 0 bases, J shed 2 bases, and the junction held 3 bases outside the gene matches. CDR1 and CDR2 (germline): LGHDT, YNNKEL (reference sequence). There are 16 residues in the CDR3. CDR3 in DNA: TGTGCCAGCAGCCAAGATAGGACAGGGGGCACCTACGAGCAGTACTTC. This sequence encodes CASSQDRTGGTYEQYF.

This chain uses TRBV12-3 or TRBV12-4 with TRBJ2-7; no clear D. The V end was cut by 1 base, the J end by 7 bases, with 11 bases between. This CDR3 has 13 amino acids. The CDR3 region is CASSLGALLEQYF. The CDR3 DNA reads TGTGCCAGCAGTTTAGGGGCGCTATTGGAGCAGTACTTC.

The gene calls are TRBV9 and TRBJ1-2; D might be TRBD1 (5 bases). Germline lookup yields CDR1 SGDLS and CDR2 YYNGEE. This CDR3 comprises 14 residues. V dropped 0 bases and J dropped 3 bases, with 9 bases sitting between them. This CDR3 is CASSVGSTDYGYTF. The DNA of the CDR3 is TGTGCCAGCAGCGTAGGATCGACAGACTATGGCTACACCTTC.

The chain recombines TRBV7-2 with TRBJ2-1; 9 bases map to TRBD2. CDR1 and CDR2 (germline): SGHTA, FQGNSA. Losses at the gene ends were 2 bases for V and 8 bases for J; bases not matched to a gene: 7. This CDR3 region has 15 residues. CDR3 residues: CASSLRGGALDEQFF. The CDR3 bases are TGTGCCAGCAGCTTACGCGGGGGGGCCTTGGATGAGCAGTTCTTC.

V is TRBV7-9 and J is TRBJ1-2; a possible D gene is TRBD1 (6 bases). Germline values: CDR1 SEHNR, CDR2 FQNEAQ (reference sequence). The CDR3 consists of 14 residues. Deletions cut 4 bases from V and 10 bases from J, with 19 bases between. The CDR3 DNA is TGTGCCAGCAGCTCACCAACAGGGCTATACAACTACACCTTC. This translates into CASSSPTGLYNYTF.

The rearrangement joins TRBV4-2 to TRBJ1-2, with D possibly matching TRBD1 (6 bases). The V gene's germline CDR1 is LGHNA and CDR2 YNFKEQ. The CDR3 totals 14 residues. The V and J ends lost 3 bases and 8 bases respectively, with 16 bases between them. This chain's CDR3 is CASSQPGVGGGYTF. CDR3 coding DNA: TGTGCCAGCAGCCAGCCAGGGGTGGGCGGGGGCTACACCTTC.

V is TRBV5-8 and J is TRBJ1-5; D not certain. V gave up 5 bases and J gave up 0 bases, with 15 bases separating them. Germline assignment: CDR1 SGHTS and CDR2 YDEGEE. The CDR3 is 16 residues long. DNA of the CDR3: TGTGCCAGCAGTCGGACTGACTATTATAGCAATCAGCCCCAGCATTTT. Amino acid sequence: CASSRTDYYSNQPQHF. Variable domain in full (rest from reference TRBV5-8 and TRBJ1-5): EAGVTQSPTHLIKTRGQQATLRCSPISGHTSVYWYQQALGLGLQFLLWYDEGEERNRGNFPPRFSGRQFPNYSSELNVNALELEDSALYLCASSRTDYYSNQPQHFGDGTRLSIL.